The next 28 T cell receptor beta chains were all read from a single sample in a study of blood T cell repertoires in COVID-19. Produced via immunoSEQ multiplex PCR; TCRdb's table is partial and in-frame only. The sample shows about 200,000 clones, 80% of them seen only once. Sequencing used PBMCs or T cells enriched from blood (not recorded which). The receptors were sampled from a middle-aged woman with acute COVID-19.

The gene calls are TRBV5-6 and TRBJ1-1; a weak D match, TRBD1 (5 bases). This CDR3 has 13 residues. The germline V gene encodes CDR1 SGHDT and CDR2 YYEEEE. Trimming pared 1 base from V and 5 bases from J, leaving 9 bases between. The CDR3 reads CASSLPGRTEAFF. CDR3 nucleotides: TGTGCCAGCAGCTTGCCAGGGCGGACTGAAGCTTTCTTT.

The J gene is TRBJ2-5, the V gene TRBV7-2; possible D gene TRBD1, 5 bases. Germline V gives CDR1 SGHTA, CDR2 FQGNSA. The V gene lost 3 bases and the J gene lost 1 base, with 9 bases spanning the gap. The length of the CDR3 is 14 residues. The CDR3 DNA is TGTGCCAGCAGCTTGTCAGGGTCCCAAGAGACCCAGTACTTC. It encodes CASSLSGSQETQYF.

The chain has TRBV4-3 and TRBJ2-3; perhaps TRBD2 as D (5 bases). CDR1 LGHNA and CDR2 YSLEER come from the germline V gene. The CDR3 is 16 residues long. V dropped 1 base and J dropped 0 bases, with 11 bases sitting between them. CDR3 sequence (DNA): TGCGCCAGCAGCCAAGGCTCCCCGGGAAGCACAGATACGCAGTATTTT. Translation gives CASSQGSPGSTDTQYF.

The chain uses TRBV14 and TRBJ2-7; TRBD1 aligns across 7 bases. Unmatched junction bases numbered 8, after V lost 1 base and J lost 2 bases. CDR1 and CDR2 (germline): SGHDN, FVKESK. The CDR3 sequence is 16 residues long. Written as DNA, the CDR3 is TGTGCCAGCAGCCAAGGTTCGACAGGGAATCCCTACGAGCAGTACTTC. It yields the protein CASSQGSTGNPYEQYF.

This chain uses TRBV30 with TRBJ1-3; a possible D gene is TRBD1 (5 bases). The V gene lost 3 bases and the J gene lost 4 bases, with 13 bases spanning the gap. From germline, CDR1 is GTSNPN and CDR2 SVGIG (reference sequence). The CDR3 totals 14 residues. The CDR3, as DNA: TGTGCCTGGAGCTATGCCACAGGCGGAAACACCATATATTTT. This translates into CAWSYATGGNTIYF. Full variable domain (rest looked up from reference TRBV30 and TRBJ1-3): SQTIHQWPATLVQPVGSPLSLECTVEGTSNPNLYWYRQAAGRGLQLLFYSVGIGQISSEVPQNLSASRPQDRQFILSSKKLLLSDSGFYLCAWSYATGGNTIYFGEGSWLTVV.

This chain links TRBV28 with TRBJ1-2, with TRBD1 matching over 10 bases. The CDR3 consists of 15 residues. V was clipped by 4 bases and J by 5 bases; unmatched bases: 7. The germline V gene has CDR1 MDHEN and CDR2 SYDVKM. Here the CDR3 reads CASSSPGTGVYGYTF. DNA for the CDR3: TGTGCCAGCAGTTCACCCGGGACAGGGGTGTATGGCTACACCTTC.

This clone occurred a few times. This chain connects TRBV4-3 to TRBJ2-2; 7 nucleotides align to TRBD2. Trimming at V came to 1 base and at J to 1 base, leaving 6 bases not matched to a gene. The CDR3 extends over 17 amino acids. CDR1 is LGHNA and CDR2 is YSLEER in the germline V gene. The CDR3 loop reads CASSQGVQRGNTGELFF. The CDR3 bases are TGCGCCAGCAGCCAAGGGGTCCAGCGGGGGAACACCGGGGAGCTGTTTTTT.

The chain couples TRBV5-1 to TRBJ1-1, with 7 bases fitting TRBD1. Germline CDR1 reads SGHRS; CDR2 reads YFSETQ. This CDR3 region has 12 residues. V trimming: 2 bases; J trimming: 7 bases; junction bases outside the gene matches: 2. Here the CDR3 reads CASSLYRGEAFF. CDR3 DNA sequence: TGCGCCAGCAGCTTATACAGGGGTGAAGCTTTCTTT. Based on the CDR3 plus reference TRBV5-1 and TRBJ1-1, the full variable domain is KAGVTQTPRYLIKTRGQQVTLSCSPISGHRSVSWYQQTPGQGLQFLFEYFSETQRNKGNFPGRFSGRQFSNSRSEMNVSTLELGDSALYLCASSLYRGEAFFGQGTRLTVV.

The gene calls are TRBV2 and TRBJ2-1; TRBD2 agrees at 7 bases. The CDR3 runs 15 residues. V shed 4 bases and J 7 bases; nucleotides not matched to a gene: 10. Germline CDR1 is SNHLY and CDR2 is FYNNEI. CDR3: CASSALAEVGNEQFF. In nucleotides, the CDR3 is TGTGCCAGCAGTGCCCTAGCGGAGGTGGGAAATGAGCAGTTCTTC.

This chain joins TRBV15 and TRBJ2-7; TRBD1 might be the D (6 bases). Trimming left V 0 bases short and J 3 bases short, with 12 bases between. Germline CDR1 LNHNV, CDR2 YYDKDF (reference sequence). The CDR3 totals 15 residues. The CDR3 spells CATSRERGGVYEQYF. The CDR3 coding sequence is TGTGCCACCAGCAGAGAACGAGGGGGAGTCTACGAGCAGTACTTC.

This chain joins TRBV28 and TRBJ1-5, with 7 bases that match TRBD1. Germline V lookup: CDR1 MDHEN, CDR2 SYDVKM. CDR3 length equals 17 residues. The junction had 20 bases not matched to a gene; V was cut back by 7 bases and J by 8 bases. CDR3 sequence: CASTPVEGASLGKPQHF. Written as DNA, the CDR3 is TGTGCCAGCACCCCGGTGGAGGGGGCGAGTTTGGGGAAGCCCCAGCATTTT.

The J gene is TRBJ1-1, the V gene TRBV4-2; 12 bases are shared with TRBD1. This CDR3 comprises 17 residues. From germline, CDR1 is LGHNA and CDR2 YNFKEQ. J gave up 1 base and V 3 bases, and 6 bases lay outside the gene matches. The CDR3 loop is CASSQGQGAAGNTEAFF. Here the CDR3 DNA reads TGTGCCAGCAGCCAGGGACAGGGGGCCGCTGGGAACACTGAAGCTTTCTTT.

J is TRBJ1-3 and V is TRBV6-6, with 10 nucleotides matching TRBD1. This CDR3 has 16 amino acids. Germline CDR1 is MNHNY and CDR2 is SVGAGI (reference sequence). With 8 bases clipped from V and 10 bases from J, the junction kept 17 bases outside the gene matches. CDR3 loop: CASGPTPRGQGWTIYF. In DNA, the CDR3 is TGTGCCAGCGGACCGACCCCCCGGGGACAGGGGTGGACCATATATTTT.

The rearrangement joins TRBV6-6 to TRBJ1-2; 8 bases are a match to TRBD1. There are 12 residues in the CDR3. Per the germline V gene, CDR1 is MNHNY and CDR2 is SVGAGI (reference sequence). With V trimmed by 7 bases and J by 8 bases, 6 bases remained unmatched. The CDR3 protein is CASTKTGEGYTF. The CDR3 DNA sequence: TGTGCCAGCACAAAGACAGGGGAAGGCTACACCTTC.

The rearrangement joins TRBV20-1 to TRBJ1-6, with D perhaps matching TRBD1 (5 bases). The CDR3 spans 10 residues. The germline V gene encodes CDR1 DFQATT and CDR2 SNEGSKA (reference sequence). CDR3: CRGGNSPLHF. The CDR3 DNA reads as TGCAGGGGGGGTAATTCACCCCTCCACTTT.

The CDR3 nucleotides are TGCGCCAGCAGTGAGTCAGGAGGAGGAAACACCATATATTTT. Protein product: CASSESGGGNTIYF. V and J are TRBV10-2 and TRBJ1-3; D call uncertain. Germline values: CDR1 WSHSY, CDR2 SAAADI. The V end was cut by 0 bases, the J end by 4 bases, with 7 bases between. This CDR3 spans 14 amino acids.

This clone came up a few times. The chain couples TRBV4-3 to TRBJ1-2; D remains unclear. CDR1 LGHNA and CDR2 YSLEER come from the germline V gene. V lost 0 bases to trimming and J lost 0 bases, with 11 bases between them. This CDR3 has 16 amino acids. This CDR3 reads CASSQDPGRANYGYTF. CDR3 sequence (DNA): TGCGCCAGCAGCCAAGATCCGGGGAGAGCTAACTATGGCTACACCTTC.

This clone was found once. The chain has TRBV2 and TRBJ1-1, with D perhaps matching TRBD1 (6 bases). CDR1 SNHLY and CDR2 FYNNEI come from the germline V gene. The CDR3 has 12 residues. Trimming removed 5 bases from V and 7 bases from J, with 11 bases in between. The CDR3, as DNA: TGTGCCAGCAGTCAAAGACAGGATGAAGCTTTCTTT. The encoded protein is CASSQRQDEAFF. Variable domain in full (rest from reference TRBV2 and TRBJ1-1): EPEVTQTPSHQVTQMGQEVILRCVPISNHLYFYWYRQILGQKVEFLVSFYNNEISEKSEIFDDQFSVERPDGSNFTLKIRSTKLEDSAMYFCASSQRQDEAFFGQGTRLTVV.

In this sample, this clone turned up a few times. The V gene is TRBV2, the J gene TRBJ1-2; 8 bases match TRBD1. CDR3 length equals 14 residues. Unmatched junction bases numbered 9, after V lost 4 bases and J lost 8 bases. Germline assignment: CDR1 SNHLY and CDR2 FYNNEI. In nucleotides, the CDR3 is TGTGCCAGCAGTGGTGGCAGGGGGCTGGAAGGCTACACCTTC. Translation gives CASSGGRGLEGYTF. The full variable domain, completed using reference TRBV2 and TRBJ1-2, is EPEVTQTPSHQVTQMGQEVILRCVPISNHLYFYWYRQILGQKVEFLVSFYNNEISEKSEIFDDQFSVERPDGSNFTLKIRSTKLEDSAMYFCASSGGRGLEGYTFGSGTRLTVV.

This chain connects TRBV6-2 or TRBV6-3 to TRBJ2-5; D gene unclear. Germline loops: CDR1 MNHEY, CDR2 SVGEGT. The length of the CDR3 is 14 residues. V lost 3 bases and J lost 4, with 12 bases in between. CDR3 coding DNA: TGTGCCAGCAGTTATGCCCGGGTAGGAGAGACCCAGTACTTC. This sequence encodes CASSYARVGETQYF.

The rearrangement links TRBV28 to TRBJ1-2; 9 positions agree with TRBD1. The germline V gene has CDR1 MDHEN and CDR2 SYDVKM. The CDR3 spans 14 residues. With 4 bases clipped from V and 4 bases from J, the junction kept 4 bases outside the gene matches. CDR3 region: CASSSGQGRYGYTF. CDR3 sequence (DNA): TGTGCCAGCAGTTCAGGACAGGGGCGCTATGGCTACACCTTC.

The genes are TRBV4-2 and TRBJ2-5; 14 bases are a match to TRBD2. The V segment lost 6 bases and the J segment 5 bases; nucleotides outside the gene matches: 5. The CDR3 totals 15 residues. Germline V gene lookup returns CDR1 LGHNA and CDR2 YNFKEQ. CDR3 nucleotide sequence: TGTGCCAGCAGTCCGACTAGCGGGAGGGGTGAGACCCAGTACTTC. It translates to CASSPTSGRGETQYF.

The chain combines TRBV5-1 with TRBJ2-7; 10 nucleotides agree with TRBD2. The CDR3 consists of 14 residues. Per germline, CDR1 SGHRS and CDR2 YFSETQ. The trim removed 6 bases at V and 0 bases at J, leaving 3 bases unmatched. The CDR3 spells CASTSGGVSYEQYF. The CDR3 DNA is TGCGCCAGCACAAGCGGGGGGGTCTCCTACGAGCAGTACTTC.

V usage is TRBV7-2 and J usage is TRBJ2-7, with D possibly being TRBD2 (6 bases). V dropped 2 bases and J dropped 4 bases, with 15 bases sitting between them. The CDR3 is 15 amino acids. Germline V gene sequence: CDR1 SGHTA, CDR2 FQGNSA. CDR3 protein: CASSLKAEGWYEQYF. CDR3 nucleotide sequence: TGTGCCAGCAGCTTAAAGGCGGAGGGGTGGTACGAGCAGTACTTC.

V usage is TRBV21-1 and J usage is TRBJ2-4; the table's D gene call, TRBD1, was not cross checked with the DNA. TRBV21-1 is an annotated pseudogene. CDR3 length equals 18 residues. CDR3 loop: CASSSRGEDRVVKNIQYF. In DNA form, the CDR3 reads TGTGCCAGCAGCTCCCGCGGAGAGGACAGGGTGGTCAAAAACATTCAGTACTTC.

V is TRBV28 and J is TRBJ1-5, with D tentatively TRBD1 (5 bases). This CDR3 is 12 amino acids long. The ends were cut back, 2 bases at V and 13 bases at J, with 12 bases in the middle. CDR1 MDHEN and CDR2 SYDVKM come from the germline V gene. In nucleotides, the CDR3 is TGTGCCAGCAGTTTAGGGGCCCTCGGACAGCATTTT. This gives the protein CASSLGALGQHF.

This clone has a single count. The chain has TRBV18 and TRBJ1-1; 7 nucleotides agree with TRBD1. The CDR3 sequence is 14 residues long. Germline CDR1 and CDR2: KGHSH and LQKENI. V shed 3 bases and J 4 bases; nucleotides not matched to a gene: 5. The CDR3 here is CASSPIQGTTEAFF. The CDR3 bases are TGTGCCAGCTCACCGATACAGGGGACCACTGAAGCTTTCTTT. Using reference TRBV18 and TRBJ1-1 for the parts outside the CDR3, the full variable domain is NAGVMQNPRHLVRRRGQEARLRCSPMKGHSHVYWYRQLPEEGLKFMVYLQKENIIDESGMPKERFSAEFPKEGPSILRIQQVVRGDSAAYFCASSPIQGTTEAFFGQGTRLTVV.

This chain uses TRBV7-3 with TRBJ1-1, with D tentatively TRBD1 (6 bases). CDR1 and CDR2 from the germline V gene are SGHTA and FQGTGA. Trimming pared 6 bases from V and 4 bases from J, leaving 12 bases between. CDR3 length: 13 amino acids. This chain's CDR3 is CASSSQGTTEAFF. The CDR3 nucleotides read TGTGCCAGCAGTTCACAGGGTACCACTGAAGCTTTCTTT.